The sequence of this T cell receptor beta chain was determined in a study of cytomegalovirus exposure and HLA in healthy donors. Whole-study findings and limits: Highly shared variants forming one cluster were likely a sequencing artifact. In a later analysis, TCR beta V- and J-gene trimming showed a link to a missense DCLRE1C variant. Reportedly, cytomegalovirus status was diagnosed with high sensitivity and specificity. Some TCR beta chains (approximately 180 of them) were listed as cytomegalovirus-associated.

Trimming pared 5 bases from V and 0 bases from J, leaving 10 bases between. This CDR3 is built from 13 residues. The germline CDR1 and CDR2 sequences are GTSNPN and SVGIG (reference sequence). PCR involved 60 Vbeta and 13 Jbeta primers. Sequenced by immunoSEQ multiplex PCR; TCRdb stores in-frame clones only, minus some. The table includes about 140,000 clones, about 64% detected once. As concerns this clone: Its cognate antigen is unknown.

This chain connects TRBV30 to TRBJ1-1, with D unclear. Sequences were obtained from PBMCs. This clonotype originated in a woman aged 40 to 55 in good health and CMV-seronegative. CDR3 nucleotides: TGTGCCTGGGATACAGAATTGAACACTGAAGCTTTCTTT. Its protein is CAWDTELNTEAFF.